This TCR beta chain was captured in a study of identifying expanded T cells in peripheral blood. Study-wide results and caveats: Over around two and four weeks, about 15 and 19 clones changed, versus approximately 1.1 between replicates. Clone count variance between roughly 2-week samples rose with total template count.

Healthy donors had no documented immune events, such as infections, while sampled. This clone was picked up one time. Its specificity is not known. The table came from immunoSEQ multiplex PCR; TCRdb's copy has only in-frame clones and leaves some out. Found here are about 130,000 clones, less than 90% of them singletons; the top ten hold approximately 8%. This CDR3 region has 14 residues. V was shortened by 3 bases and J by 1 base, with 9 bases between the two germline ends. Germline V gives CDR1 LNHDA, CDR2 SQIVND (reference sequence). V gene TRBV19 combines with J gene TRBJ1-1; D perhaps matches TRBD1 (5 bases). The material sequenced was blood. The clonotype originates from a person aged 18 to 70 in good health. The CDR3 loop is CASSMGDRNTEAFF. Written as DNA, the CDR3 is TGTGCCAGTAGTATGGGCGACAGGAACACTGAAGCTTTCTTT.